A selection of T cell receptor beta chains follows, all from one sample in a study of blood T cell repertoires in COVID-19. Only in-frame clones appear in the TCRdb table, and some are missing; sequencing was by immunoSEQ multiplex PCR. The sample yields 140,000 to 150,000 clones, 88% seen once. The sequenced sample consisted of peripheral blood. All receptors derive from a human donor in a cohort sampled during active COVID-19. Both conserved end residues are part of each CDR3. The D gene is left open where the match is weak. Rows give clone size only sometimes, using once, few, many, or a class for an expanded clone.

D	V	size	length	J	CDR3	DNA
NA	TRBV28	NA	13	TRBJ2-7	CASTHFDSYEQYF	TGTGCCAGCACGCACTTCGACTCGTACGAGCAGTACTTC
TRBD1	TRBV6-5	NA	14	TRBJ1-2	CASSKQQGAHGYTF	TGTGCCAGCAGTAAACAACAGGGGGCACATGGCTACACCTTC
TRBD1	TRBV7-9	NA	15	TRBJ2-1	CASSQRQGAFNEQFF	TGTGCCAGCAGCCAGAGACAGGGGGCGTTCAATGAGCAGTTCTTC
TRBD1	TRBV3-1/TRBV3-2	NA	15	TRBJ1-4	CASSQTGGAGEKLFF	TGTGCCAGCAGCCAAACAGGGGGCGCAGGTGAAAAACTGTTTTTT
NA	TRBV19	NA	14	TRBJ2-7	CASSRGLKDYEQYF	TGTGCCAGTAGCAGGGGCCTCAAGGACTACGAGCAGTACTTC
NA	TRBV12-3/TRBV12-4	NA	12	TRBJ1-1	CASSLVDTEAFF	TGTGCCAGCAGTTTAGTCGACACTGAAGCTTTCTTT
NA	TRBV6-2/TRBV6-3	NA	16	TRBJ1-1	CASSYPRGGQNTEAFF	TGTGCCAGCAGTTACCCCCGGGGAGGTCAGAACACTGAAGCTTTCTTT
TRBD1	TRBV28	once	14	TRBJ2-2	CASRAQGRTGELFF	TGTGCCAGCAGAGCACAGGGGCGCACCGGGGAGCTGTTTTTT
NA	TRBV14	NA	12	TRBJ2-1	CASSRANNEQFF	TGTGCCAGCAGCCGAGCGAACAATGAGCAGTTCTTC
NA	TRBV18	NA	12	TRBJ2-7	CASSPANYEQYF	TGTGCCAGCTCACCGGCAAACTACGAGCAGTACTTC
NA	TRBV5-1	NA	13	TRBJ2-7	CASSLHSSAGQYF	TGCGCCAGCAGCTTGCACAGCTCAGCCGGGCAGTACTTC